One sample yielded the 5 T cell receptor beta chains listed below, sequenced in a study of response to subunit inactivated influenza vaccine. TCRdb reprocessed the RT-PCR reads with MiXCR, giving one entry per CDR3 protein. The sample shows approximately 520,000 distinct CDR3 sequences, around 25% of them seen only once. The material was CD4+ T cells sorted from PBMCs, obtained approximately 5 days after vaccination. These receptors came from a man aged 45-60 years who received an inactivated influenza vaccine.

This clonotype turned up a few times. The J gene is TRBJ1-1, the V gene TRBV7-2; a possible D gene is TRBD1 (5 bases). This CDR3 is 16 amino acids long. Between the trimmed V and J ends, which lost 0 bases and 6 bases, there was a span of 17 bases. Germline loops: CDR1 SGHTA, CDR2 FQGNSA. CDR3 region: CASSLAGWGRVAEAFF. CDR3 nucleotides: TGTGCCAGCAGCTTAGCTGGGTGGGGCAGGGTTGCTGAAGCTTTCTTT.

This chain uses TRBV11-3 with TRBJ2-1; maybe TRBD1 (5 bases). In germline, CDR1 is SGHNT, CDR2 YENEEA. The V end lost 3 bases, the J end lost 10 bases, and 10 bases lay between the germline ends. The CDR3 runs 12 residues. The CDR3 nucleotides read TGTGCCAGCAGCTTCGGCTACAGGGAGCAGTTCTTC. Its protein product is CASSFGYREQFF.

The chain is built from TRBV11-2 and TRBJ2-1, with 7 bases identical to TRBD2. Losses at the gene ends were 6 bases for V and 9 bases for J; bases not matched to a gene: 14. Germline V gives CDR1 SGHAT, CDR2 FQNNGV. The CDR3 loop spans 15 amino acids. The CDR3 DNA reads as TGTGCCAGCAGGATCAATGTCGCGGGAGTTGGTGAGCAGTTCTTC. Translating it yields CASRINVAGVGEQFF.

There are a few counts of this clonotype. CDR3 sequence (DNA): TGTGCCAGCAGCTTAGAGAGCATCCCGTTTGGCTACACCTTC. This sequence encodes CASSLESIPFGYTF. The gene calls are TRBV7-9 and TRBJ1-2; D uncertain. This CDR3 is 14 amino acids long. Germline V CDR1 and CDR2: SEHNR, FQNEAQ (reference sequence). The V and J ends lost 1 base and 7 bases respectively, with 13 bases between them.

This clonotype was found a few times. The V and J genes are TRBV25-1 and TRBJ2-4; no firm D call. Germline V gene lookup returns CDR1 MGHDK and CDR2 SYGVNS. V was shortened by 1 base and J by 0 bases, with 16 bases between the two germline ends. The CDR3 extends over 18 amino acids. The CDR3: CASSEWCTVRLAKNIQYF. The CDR3 nucleotides are TGTGCCAGCAGTGAATGGTGCACAGTAAGGCTAGCCAAAAACATTCAGTACTTC.